One T cell receptor (beta chain) is described in this entry. Its target is not known. Profiling relied on immunoSEQ multiplex PCR, and the TCRdb table lists in-frame clones only, not all of them. This table holds tens of thousands of clones, approximately 82% found once. The sample is drawn from a study of T cell responses to AZD1222 COVID-19 vaccine. Overall study context: Pooled samples include second doses given at about 4 or 12 weeks. Study-level findings and limits: Reportedly, close to half of spike-specific TCRs are directed against unmutated variant regions. Only six people who got AZD1222 tested seropositive at baseline. Regions 160-218 and 743-854 dominated among vaccine-associated CD4 TCRs spanning spike.

After removal of 1 base from V and 3 bases from J, the junction contained 20 bases not matched to a gene. The CDR3 covers 20 residues. From germline, CDR1 is KGHSH and CDR2 LQKENI. The clonotype originates from an adult in good health. This specimen consisted of peripheral blood, obtained on day 0 of AZD1222 vaccination. The chain uses TRBV18 and TRBJ1-1; 7 bases line up with TRBD1. The DNA for the CDR3 is TGTGCCAGCTCACCACGGCGACAGGGTGGGACTATCGCCCCGGACACTGAAGCTTTCTTT. Its protein product is CASSPRRQGGTIAPDTEAFF. The full variable domain, with the rest looked up from reference TRBV18 and TRBJ1-1, is NAGVMQNPRHLVRRRGQEARLRCSPMKGHSHVYWYRQLPEEGLKFMVYLQKENIIDESGMPKERFSAEFPKEGPSILRIQQVVRGDSAAYFCASSPRRQGGTIAPDTEAFFGQGTRLTVV.